The entry below gives a single T cell receptor beta chain sequence along with its context. Arm-PCR of CDR3 regions and iRepertoire HTBI primers were the basis on which TCR beta libraries were built. One entry per CDR3 protein, called by TCRdb with MiXCR from the multiplex PCR reads. The sample lists some 440,000 distinct CDR3 sequences; about a fifth were seen once. This specimen comes from a study of regulatory T cells in long-lasting Graves disease. With 4 bases removed from V and 4 bases from J, the gap between germline ends came to 13 bases. Germline CDR1 and CDR2: MGHDK and SYGVNS. This CDR3 spans 15 amino acids. Time point denoted: persistent/refractory GD, antithyroid drugs over 5 years with positive TRAb. Making the TCR library involved RNA that had been extracted from PBMCs.

Sample: peripheral blood mononuclear cells (PBMCs), taken when the disease was refractory, from a patient treated with antithyroid drugs. This receptor was identified in a female donor with Graves disease. The rearrangement links TRBV25-1 to TRBJ1-4; no firm D call. CDR3 sequence (DNA): TGTGCCAGCAGTGTACCGGGTCCCTTTAATGAAAAACTGTTTTTT. This encodes CASSVPGPFNEKLFF.